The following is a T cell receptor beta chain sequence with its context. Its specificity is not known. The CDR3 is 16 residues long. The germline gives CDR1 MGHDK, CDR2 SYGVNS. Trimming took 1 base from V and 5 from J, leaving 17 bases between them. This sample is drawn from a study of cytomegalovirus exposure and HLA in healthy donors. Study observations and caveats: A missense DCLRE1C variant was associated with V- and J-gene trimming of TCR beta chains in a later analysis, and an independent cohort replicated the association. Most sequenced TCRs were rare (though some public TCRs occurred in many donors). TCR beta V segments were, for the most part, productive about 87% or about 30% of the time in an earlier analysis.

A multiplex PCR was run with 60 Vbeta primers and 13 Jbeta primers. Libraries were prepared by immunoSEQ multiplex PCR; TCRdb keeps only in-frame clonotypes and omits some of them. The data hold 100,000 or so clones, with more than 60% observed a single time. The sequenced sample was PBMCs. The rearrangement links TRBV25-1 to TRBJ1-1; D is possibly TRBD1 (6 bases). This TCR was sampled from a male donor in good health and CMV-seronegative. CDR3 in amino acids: CASSEWGGQGRTEAFF. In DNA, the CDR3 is TGTGCCAGCAGTGAATGGGGGGGGCAGGGGAGGACTGAAGCTTTCTTT.